These 5 T cell receptor beta chains were sequenced from one sample in a study of identical twins' blood T cells. TCRdb ran MiXCR on the 5' RACE reads and lists one entry per CDR3 protein. The sample carries 350,000 to 400,000 distinct CDR3 sequences, about 28% recorded once. Sequenced sample: PBMCs. All receptors come from a woman between 18 and 50 years old in good health.

The chain joins TRBV12-3 or TRBV12-4 to TRBJ2-7; no clear D. The V end lost 7 bases, the J end lost 6 bases, and 16 bases lay between the germline ends. The CDR3 consists of 13 residues. CDR3 protein: CASTPTGRVEQYF. The CDR3 nucleotides are TGTGCCAGCACCCCAACGGGTCGTGTCGAGCAGTACTTC.

The chain carries TRBV7-9 and TRBJ2-3; D is unresolved. CDR1 is SEHNR, CDR2 FQNEAQ, per germline (reference sequence). Trimming stripped 2 bases from V and 5 bases from J, with 8 bases between. CDR3 length: 13 amino acids. This CDR3 reads CASSLLGVDTQYF. The CDR3 coding sequence is TGTGCCAGCAGCTTACTTGGTGTAGATACGCAGTATTTT.

This clonotype came up once. A read error is likely, as this CDR3 ends without the conserved phenylalanine or tryptophan. The chain employs TRBV27 and TRBJ1-1; 8 bases match TRBD1. Germline loops: CDR1 MNHEY, CDR2 SMNVEV (reference sequence). V was clipped by 4 bases and J by 5 bases; unmatched bases: 12. The CDR3 consists of 16 residues. The CDR3 region has the DNA TGTGCCAGCAGTTCGACAGGGGTTGTCTCGGTGACTGAAGCTTTCTCT. Encoded protein: CASSSTGVVSVTEAFS.

The chain recombines TRBV6-2 or TRBV6-3 with TRBJ1-5; D is perhaps TRBD1 (5 bases). The CDR3 length is 14 residues. The germline V and J ends were trimmed by 2 bases and 7 bases, with 12 bases remaining between them. In germline, CDR1 is MNHEY, CDR2 SVGEGT. The CDR3 DNA is TGTGCCAGCAGTTACCGGGGGACTCAGCAGCCCCAGCATTTT. Translating it yields CASSYRGTQQPQHF.

This clonotype was counted a few times. The CDR3 region is CASSLLRTGTVGELFF. In DNA form, the CDR3 reads TGTGCCAGCAGTCTTCTTAGGACAGGGACGGTCGGGGAGCTGTTTTTT. The chain is built from TRBV27 and TRBJ2-2, with 8 nucleotides matching TRBD1. Germline V lookup: CDR1 MNHEY, CDR2 SMNVEV (reference sequence). The CDR3 is 16 amino acids. With 5 bases clipped from V and 7 bases from J, the junction kept 12 bases outside the gene matches.